This T cell receptor beta chain was obtained from a study of cytomegalovirus exposure and HLA in healthy donors (dated by TCRdb to between 2016 and 2019). Background for the entire study: An earlier analysis of approximately 640 of the donors reported approximately 300 Gb of sequence data and 117 million unique TCR beta sequences from some 180 million T cells. An early release that covered some 630 HLA-typed donors contained about 290 gigabases of sequencing data and 70 million to 100 million unique TCR sequences. Of the approximately 400 genotyped donors, approximately 82% fell in the genetic ancestry cluster associated with self-reported Caucasian donors. The aim of the study was to test whether cataloging public T cell receptors could identify signatures of past pathogen exposure. The T cell repertoires of 670 or so subjects were profiled by immunosequencing and related to cytomegalovirus serostatus. Along with the roughly 710-subject first cohort, a separate validation cohort of over 90 different subjects was used. The study combined high-throughput TCR immunosequencing, statistical association of individual TCRs with disease status, and machine learning to predict cytomegalovirus infection status. A later analysis re-analyzed previously published TCR beta repertoires from 600 to 850 donors and added high-resolution HLA genotyping to study TCR occurrence patterns. Rather than using new phenotypic data, the later analysis identified candidate immune exposures from TCR beta sequences and from how often those sequences occurred across donors. An earlier analysis of 587 of the donors applied high-throughput TCR beta sequencing to assess whether each TCR beta V gene segment acted as functional or pseudogenic. Alongside the repertoire data, information on donor age, sex, ethnicity and CMV serostatus was compiled. A later genetic analysis took genome-wide SNP genotypes for about 55% of the 666 donors and used that subset as a discovery cohort. All discovery cohort repertoires had been generated using a single sequencing platform. Class I and class II HLA loci were covered by the typing at four-digit resolution. Typing coverage varied by locus: about 629-640 donors for A, B, C, DRB1 and DQB1; approximately 520 for DQA1; around 610 for DPA1; around 450 for DPB1. Because of strong linkage in the cohort, 4 to 6 DR-DQ haplotypes were treated as single units for association and clustering. Among roughly 370 genotyped donors of the cohort, an average of roughly 240,000 unique TCR beta nucleotide sequences were sequenced per donor, approximately 20% of them non-productive.

The receptor library was made with the immunoSEQ multiplex PCR assay. For the multiplex PCR, a mixture combining 60 forward primers for TCR Vbeta segments and 13 reverse primers for TCR Jbeta segments was used. The CDR3 region of rearranged TCR beta genes was amplified from genomic DNA with a multiplex PCR assay. Amplified TCR beta libraries were sequenced as 87-base-pair reads on the Illumina HiSeq System. The paper's processing steps were these. Across the 670 or so repertoires, a later analysis counted 60 million to 90 million unique TCR beta chains, 9.5 million to 13 million of which were shared by at least two donors. Raw reads were error-corrected and collapsed into unique sequences by a nearest-neighbor algorithm in which closely related sequences were merged to remove PCR and sequencing errors. Alignment of CDR3 sequences to IMGT reference sequences was used to assign V, D and J gene segments. For a sequence to be retained, a match of at least six nucleotides was required to both a V gene segment and a J gene segment. Rearrangements were called productive when the CDR3 lacked stop codons and stayed in frame with V and J; all others were non-productive. Following IMGT convention, CDR3 was defined as the stretch from the second conserved V-encoded cysteine up to the conserved J-encoded phenylalanine. The earlier analysis of around 640 of the donors excluded sequences that lacked an unambiguous match to a single V gene segment. In an earlier analysis of roughly 600 of the donors, a V segment was called functional when productive rearrangements were above 56.7%, and segregating when the standard deviation between donors exceeded 5%. A statistical classification framework was built to diagnose cytomegalovirus status from the catalog of TCR beta chain sequences. A later analysis assigned V and J genes by comparing TCR nucleotide sequences with IMGT/GENE-DB human TR gene sequences. Using the TCRdist pipeline, a later analysis assigned CDR3 sequences along with most-parsimonious VDJ recombination scenarios. In a later analysis, every TCR beta chain was defined by the combination of its CDR3 amino acid sequence and its V-gene family, and reads without a unique V-gene family were dropped. To address suspected cross-contamination and a sequencing artifact, a later analysis removed a few hundred highly shared, low-generation-probability nucleotide sequences. A later analysis calculated a clonal expansion index for each public chain from normalized within-repertoire ranks of inferred template counts. Generation probabilities in a later analysis came from a VDJ recombination model fitted to out-of-frame rearrangements, and those results were checked against IGoR. In a later analysis, TCR-TCR, TCR-HLA and TCR-CMV co-occurrence was scored with hypergeometric tests, and a repertoire-size bias correction was applied to TCR pairs. To estimate false discovery rates, a later analysis permuted the HLA or CMV assignments 20 times. In a later analysis, co-occurring TCRs were grouped with DBSCAN, and TCRdist sequence similarity was added when clustering was performed within HLA-allele-positive subsets. Co-occurrence clustering excluded repertoires with fewer than 30,000 or more than 120,000 public chains, plus five with anomalous nucleotide sharing. TCRdb retrieved this table from immuneACCESS and kept in-frame rearrangements only. Not all clones are present; in checked studies, unresolved V genes account for under half, and no reason is known for the remainder. The V and J calls and the clone size are those of that table, but D and trimming were determined from the DNA. The sample table includes 190,000 or so clones. The ten largest clonotypes hold 0.74% of the sample.

The cohort comprised fewer than 750 healthy bone marrow donors. At the time of sampling, every cohort member was nominally healthy, though immune exposures that went unrecorded were likely present. The donor was CMV seronegative and was included in the group of several hundred seronegative cohort members. A peripheral blood sample was provided by each donor, and peripheral blood mononuclear cells were used for TCR beta sequencing. Genomic DNA extraction from the blood cell samples was performed with the Qiagen DNeasy Blood Extraction Kit. A word on this clone: Its specific antigen is unknown.

Findings and caveats that apply to the study as a whole: While some public TCRs were present in many individuals, most TCR sequences turned up only very rarely across donors. The presence/absence analyses assumed that sequencing depth was roughly uniform across donors, and that assumption may not be true. In a later analysis, the rate of TCR association differed among HLA loci, with DRB1 alleles having the most associated TCRs and HLA-C alleles having the fewest. A group of highly shared sequence variants was considered likely to be a technical artifact of the sequencing pipeline. Strong co-occurrence of HLA alleles, especially DR and DQ, made assigning TCR associations to individual alleles difficult. According to a later analysis, parvovirus B19, influenza, CMV and Epstein-Barr virus appeared linked to several top co-occurrence clusters. Linkage disequilibrium might explain the correlated functional status among segregating V segments, but an unknown experimental factor could not be ruled out. HLA typing was unavailable for some donors at each locus, so association tests used only the typed subset. In a later analysis, HLA-associated TCR beta chains were found to be more clonally expanded and to have lower generation probabilities than equally common non-associated chains. In vitro tests confirmed that a few of the cytomegalovirus-associated TCR beta chains recognize cytomegalovirus antigens. A later genetic analysis associated a missense DCLRE1C variant with V-gene and J-gene trimming of TCR beta chains, and an independent cohort replicated the association. In an earlier analysis of more than 500 of the donors, most TCR beta V segments appeared in productive rearrangements about 90% or about 30% of the time, broadly matching IMGT annotations. The only immune exposure information available for the cohort was CMV serostatus. Specific HLA alleles were associated with roughly 16,000 TCR beta sequences at a false discovery rate of 0.05 in a later analysis. In a later analysis, most CMV-associated TCR beta chains were found to appear HLA-restricted, with HLA associations seemingly driven largely by CMV exposure. According to the authors, the approach could potentially be generalized to other disease states and immunological phenotypes. About 17 rarely observed V segments, including chromosome 9 orphons, were excluded from the earlier analysis of a few hundred of the donors because counts were too low. A further reported finding was that TCR beta sequences accurately predicted the HLA-A and HLA-B alleles for most subjects in the first cohort. A later genetic analysis reported fewer N-insertions in productive TCRs among donors in an Asian-associated ancestry cluster than the roughly 670-donor mean. In this cohort, only TCR beta chains were sequenced, and detectable features were limited by the absence of alpha or paired-chain data. A total of some 180 TCR beta chains were listed by the study as associated with cytomegalovirus. In both the original and validation cohorts, the classifier was reported to diagnose cytomegalovirus status with high specificity and sensitivity.

Sequenced material: PBMCs. This clonotype was sampled from a boy younger than 18 in good health and CMV-seronegative.

CDR3 protein: CASSLASVDTQYF. The nucleotides read TGTGCCAGCAGCTTAGCTAGCGTGGATACGCAGTATTTT. Rearrangement joined TRBV7-3 to TRBJ2-3; TRBD2 is a possible D gene, resting on 6 matching bases. From a lookup of the germline V gene, CDR1 and CDR2 are SGHTA and FQGTGA. From its cysteine to its phenylalanine, the CDR3 spans 13 amino acids. Only the CDR3 part of the read is kept: 39 bases, read in frame from the first base. V is clipped by 2 bases and J by 6 bases, and the sequence between their germline boundaries is 9 bases long.